This is a list of T cell receptor beta chains from one sample in a study of blood T cell repertoires in COVID-19. The protocol was immunoSEQ multiplex PCR, while the TCRdb copy is restricted to in-frame clones and leaves out a portion. The sample lists a few hundred thousand clones; around 86% were seen once. Sequenced input: PBMCs or T cells enriched from blood (not recorded which). The receptors were sampled from a middle-aged woman with acute COVID-19. CDR3s include the opening cysteine and the closing phenylalanine or tryptophan. The order of the fields is V gene, clone size, J gene, D gene, CDR3 protein, CDR3 DNA. D genes are given only for firm matches. Only some rows state a clone size, as once, few, many or a class for expanded clones.

V: TRBV2
size: -
J: TRBJ2-1
D: TRBD2
CDR3: CASSTPGLAGVSPYNEQFF
DNA: TGTGCCAGCAGTACGCCGGGACTAGCGGGAGTCTCACCCTACAATGAGCAGTTCTTC

V: TRBV5-6
size: once
J: TRBJ2-7
D: -
CDR3: CASSLISGKSYEQYF
DNA: TGTGCCAGCAGCTTGATTTCGGGAAAGTCCTACGAGCAGTACTTC

V: TRBV7-3
size: -
J: TRBJ2-2
D: -
CDR3: CASSLSCRGNRGAVF
DNA: TGTGCCAGCAGCTTGAGCTGCCGCGGAAACCGGGGAGCTGTTTTT

V: TRBV2
size: once
J: TRBJ1-3
D: -
CDR3: CASNPQGAGNTIYF
DNA: TGTGCCAGCAACCCTCAGGGCGCTGGAAACACCATATATTTT

V: TRBV9
size: -
J: TRBJ2-5
D: TRBD2
CDR3: CASSVGEREVETQYF
DNA: TGTGCCAGCAGCGTAGGGGAGCGGGAGGTTGAGACCCAGTACTTC

V: TRBV5-1
size: -
J: TRBJ2-3
D: -
CDR3: CASSLGQLSTDTQYF
DNA: TGCGCCAGCAGCTTGGGACAGCTCAGCACAGATACGCAGTATTTT

V: TRBV11-3
size: -
J: TRBJ2-2
D: -
CDR3: CASSPPLGPAGPGELFF
DNA: TGTGCCAGCAGCCCTCCGTTGGGACCAGCGGGCCCCGGGGAGCTGTTTTTT

V: TRBV2
size: -
J: TRBJ1-1
D: -
CDR3: CASGGLPNTEAFF
DNA: TGTGCCAGCGGGGGACTCCCGAACACTGAAGCTTTCTTT

V: TRBV29-1
size: many
J: TRBJ2-1
D: TRBD2
CDR3: CSVERLADYNEQFF
DNA: TGCAGCGTTGAGAGGCTAGCGGACTACAATGAGCAGTTCTTC

V: TRBV19
size: once
J: TRBJ2-1
D: TRBD1
CDR3: CASSIGGTGAYNEQFF
DNA: TGTGCCAGTAGTATAGGGGGGACAGGGGCCTACAATGAGCAGTTCTTC

V: TRBV6-5
size: -
J: TRBJ1-5
D: TRBD1
CDR3: CASSRTGGVQPQHF
DNA: TGTGCCAGCAGCAGGACAGGGGGCGTTCAGCCCCAGCATTTT

V: TRBV21-1
size: once
J: TRBJ2-1
D: -
CDR3: CASSREGLAPREGNEQFF
DNA: TGTGCCAGCAGCAGGGAAGGACTAGCCCCGCGGGAGGGGAATGAGCAGTTCTTC

V: TRBV4-1
size: -
J: TRBJ1-5
D: -
CDR3: CASSQDQGFANQPQHF
DNA: TGCGCCAGCAGCCAAGATCAGGGCTTCGCAAATCAGCCCCAGCATTTT

V: TRBV5-4
size: few
J: TRBJ2-7
D: TRBD2
CDR3: CASYEGLGAARQYF
DNA: TGTGCCAGCTATGAAGGACTAGGGGCCGCCAGGCAGTACTTC

V: TRBV28
size: -
J: TRBJ2-1
D: -
CDR3: CASSSRDEQFF
DNA: TGTGCCAGCAGTTCCCGGGATGAGCAGTTCTTC

V: TRBV27
size: -
J: TRBJ1-1
D: -
CDR3: CASSLLGVENTEAFF
DNA: TGTGCCAGCTCTCTCCTAGGGGTGGAGAACACTGAAGCTTTCTTT

V: TRBV27
size: -
J: TRBJ2-5
D: TRBD2
CDR3: CASSSRTSGEQETQYF
DNA: TGTGCCAGCAGTTCTCGGACTAGCGGCGAGCAAGAGACCCAGTACTTC

V: TRBV7-9
size: -
J: TRBJ1-1
D: TRBD1
CDR3: CASSLAGTGAREAFF
DNA: TGTGCCAGCAGCTTGGCGGGGACAGGGGCCCGTGAAGCTTTCTTT

V: TRBV2
size: few
J: TRBJ1-2
D: -
CDR3: CASSEAPRSYTF
DNA: TGTGCCAGCAGTGAAGCGCCGAGGAGCTACACCTTC

V: TRBV3-1/TRBV3-2
size: -
J: TRBJ2-5
D: TRBD2
CDR3: CASRPGLAARETQYF
DNA: TGTGCCAGCAGACCCGGACTAGCGGCGCGAGAGACCCAGTACTTC

V: TRBV5-1
size: -
J: TRBJ1-1
D: TRBD1
CDR3: CASSTGGGNTEAFF
DNA: TGCGCCAGCAGCACAGGGGGCGGCAACACTGAAGCTTTCTTT

V: TRBV3-1/TRBV3-2
size: -
J: TRBJ1-2
D: -
CDR3: CASSGAIGGSGYTF
DNA: TGTGCCAGCAGCGGAGCGATTGGAGGGAGCGGCTACACCTTC

V: TRBV12-3/TRBV12-4
size: once
J: TRBJ2-1
D: -
CDR3: CASSNYHEQFF
DNA: TGTGCCAGCAGTAACTACCATGAGCAGTTCTTC

V: TRBV27
size: few
J: TRBJ1-2
D: -
CDR3: CASSLRGNYGYTF
DNA: TGTGCCAGCAGTTTACGGGGGAACTATGGCTACACCTTC

V: TRBV12-5
size: -
J: TRBJ1-2
D: -
CDR3: CASGLDTGQGLLYGYTF
DNA: TGTGCTAGTGGTTTGGACACCGGGCAGGGTCTTTTGTATGGCTACACCTTC

V: TRBV4-2
size: -
J: TRBJ2-3
D: TRBD2
CDR3: CASSQDGTSGASTDTQYF
DNA: TGTGCCAGCAGCCAAGATGGGACTAGCGGGGCTAGCACAGATACGCAGTATTTT

V: TRBV24-1
size: -
J: TRBJ1-1
D: -
CDR3: CATSDPRGKAFF
DNA: TGTGCCACCAGTGACCCTAGGGGAAAAGCTTTCTTT

V: TRBV11-1
size: -
J: TRBJ2-7
D: TRBD2
CDR3: CASSSLRGGYEQYF
DNA: TGTGCCAGCAGCTCTCTCCGGGGGGGCTACGAGCAGTACTTC

V: TRBV5-1
size: -
J: TRBJ1-5
D: -
CDR3: CASYIPPFRYQPQHF
DNA: TGCGCCAGCTATATCCCCCCCTTTAGATACCAGCCCCAGCATTTT

V: TRBV19
size: few
J: TRBJ2-1
D: TRBD2
CDR3: CASSLTSGKSNEQFF
DNA: TGTGCCAGTAGCTTAACTAGCGGGAAAAGCAATGAGCAGTTCTTC

V: TRBV27
size: -
J: TRBJ1-2
D: -
CDR3: CASRGQPDAYGYTF
DNA: TGTGCCAGCCGCGGACAGCCAGACGCCTATGGCTACACCTTC

V: TRBV28
size: -
J: TRBJ1-2
D: TRBD1
CDR3: CASSVTGVGYGYTF
DNA: TGTGCCAGCAGTGTGACAGGGGTGGGCTATGGCTACACCTTC

V: TRBV3-1/TRBV3-2
size: -
J: TRBJ2-1
D: -
CDR3: CASSRGSLDNEQFF
DNA: TGTGCCAGCAGCCGAGGGTCGCTTGACAATGAGCAGTTCTTC

V: TRBV11-2
size: once
J: TRBJ2-1
D: TRBD2
CDR3: CASSITRGASGSLDNEQFF
DNA: TGTGCCAGCAGCATCACCCGTGGGGCTAGCGGGAGTCTGGACAATGAGCAGTTCTTC

V: TRBV30
size: -
J: TRBJ2-4
D: TRBD2
CDR3: CAWSGYRPGGVEGAKNIQYF
DNA: TGTGCCTGGAGTGGGTACAGGCCCGGGGGGGTAGAGGGAGCCAAAAACATTCAGTACTTC

V: TRBV7-3
size: -
J: TRBJ2-1
D: -
CDR3: CASGQGNEQFF
DNA: TGTGCCAGCGGGCAGGGAAATGAGCAGTTCTTC

V: TRBV7-9
size: -
J: TRBJ2-5
D: -
CDR3: CASSEVETQYF
DNA: TGTGCCAGCAGCGAGGTAGAGACCCAGTACTTC

V: TRBV11-2
size: -
J: TRBJ2-7
D: TRBD1
CDR3: CASSFPSGQGREQYF
DNA: TGTGCCAGCAGCTTTCCGTCGGGACAGGGTCGAGAGCAGTACTTC

V: TRBV12-3/TRBV12-4
size: -
J: TRBJ1-2
D: -
CDR3: CASTTDRGGGYTF
DNA: TGTGCCAGCACCACTGACAGAGGCGGAGGCTACACCTTC

V: TRBV7-2
size: -
J: TRBJ2-1
D: TRBD2
CDR3: CASSLMTSGYNEQFF
DNA: TGTGCCAGCAGCTTAATGACTAGCGGCTACAATGAGCAGTTCTTC

V: TRBV5-1
size: -
J: TRBJ2-2
D: TRBD1
CDR3: CASSFTISGTGAGELFF
DNA: TGCGCCAGCAGCTTCACTATCTCCGGGACAGGGGCCGGGGAGCTGTTTTTT

V: TRBV3-1/TRBV3-2
size: -
J: TRBJ2-7
D: -
CDR3: CASSPSRAGSYEQYF
DNA: TGTGCCAGCAGCCCTTCGCGAGCAGGATCCTACGAGCAGTACTTC

V: TRBV28
size: -
J: TRBJ2-3
D: -
CDR3: CASSPFTDTQYF
DNA: TGTGCCAGCAGTCCCTTCACAGATACGCAGTATTTT

V: TRBV27
size: -
J: TRBJ2-3
D: -
CDR3: CASSLGSGRPGTDTQYF
DNA: TGTGCCAGCAGTTTGGGAAGCGGGCGACCCGGCACAGATACGCAGTATTTT

V: TRBV27
size: -
J: TRBJ1-3
D: TRBD1
CDR3: CASSLTRGFGNTIYF
DNA: TGTGCCAGCAGCCTGACCAGGGGGTTTGGAAACACCATATATTTT

V: TRBV19
size: -
J: TRBJ1-1
D: -
CDR3: CASSEMNTEAFF
DNA: TGTGCCAGTAGCGAGATGAACACTGAAGCTTTCTTT

V: TRBV28
size: once
J: TRBJ2-7
D: -
CDR3: CASSFSLYEQYF
DNA: TGTGCCAGCAGTTTTAGCTTATACGAGCAGTACTTC

V: TRBV5-1
size: -
J: TRBJ2-1
D: TRBD2
CDR3: CASSLAGESYNEQFF
DNA: TGCGCCAGCAGCTTAGCGGGAGAGTCCTACAATGAGCAGTTCTTC

V: TRBV10-1
size: -
J: TRBJ2-1
D: -
CDR3: CASSEERIYRNEQFF
DNA: TGCGCCAGCAGTGAAGAGCGGATTTATCGGAATGAGCAGTTCTTC

V: TRBV4-2
size: -
J: TRBJ2-7
D: TRBD2
CDR3: CASSHLIGTSGSVGPYEQYF
DNA: TGTGCCAGCAGCCATCTAATCGGCACTAGCGGGAGCGTGGGACCCTACGAGCAGTACTTC

V: TRBV7-2
size: -
J: TRBJ2-1
D: -
CDR3: CASTAQGGQTYNEQFF
DNA: TGTGCCAGCACCGCACAAGGCGGGCAAACGTACAATGAGCAGTTCTTC

V: TRBV28
size: -
J: TRBJ1-5
D: -
CDR3: CASSSSRAGNQPQHF
DNA: TGTGCCAGCAGTTCCTCCAGGGCTGGCAATCAGCCCCAGCATTTT

V: TRBV11-2
size: many
J: TRBJ2-7
D: -
CDR3: CASSPLDKAYEQYF
DNA: TGTGCCAGCAGCCCCCTGGACAAGGCCTACGAGCAGTACTTC

V: TRBV7-9
size: -
J: TRBJ1-1
D: -
CDR3: CASSLFPSGVDTEAFF
DNA: TGTGCCAGCAGCTTATTCCCCTCGGGGGTGGACACTGAAGCTTTCTTT